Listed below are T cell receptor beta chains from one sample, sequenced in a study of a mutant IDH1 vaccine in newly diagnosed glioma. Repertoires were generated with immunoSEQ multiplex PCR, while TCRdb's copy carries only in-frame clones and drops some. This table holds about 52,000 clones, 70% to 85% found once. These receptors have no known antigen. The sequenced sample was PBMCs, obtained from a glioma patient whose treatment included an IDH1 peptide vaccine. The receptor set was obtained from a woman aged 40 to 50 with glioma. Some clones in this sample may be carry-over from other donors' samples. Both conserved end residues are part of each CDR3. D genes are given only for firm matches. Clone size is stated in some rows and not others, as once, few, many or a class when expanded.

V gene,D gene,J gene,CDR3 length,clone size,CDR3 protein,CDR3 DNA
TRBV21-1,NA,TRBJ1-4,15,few,CASRWGRQNNEKLFF,TGTGCCAGCAGGTGGGGGAGACAGAATAATGAAAAACTGTTTTTT
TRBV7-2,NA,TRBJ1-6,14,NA,CASSLQGVHSPLHF,TGTGCCAGCAGCTTACAGGGCGTCCATTCACCCCTCCACTTT
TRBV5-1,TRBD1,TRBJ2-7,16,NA,CASSLRRTGGGDEQYF,TGCGCCAGCAGCCTCCGCCGGACAGGGGGCGGGGACGAGCAGTACTTC
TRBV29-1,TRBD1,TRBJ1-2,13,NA,CSVFDRGLQGYTF,TGCAGCGTTTTTGACAGGGGATTACAGGGCTACACCTTC
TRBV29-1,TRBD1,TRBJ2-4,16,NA,CSVATTGGRSKNIQYF,TGCAGCGTTGCTACTACAGGGGGTCGGTCCAAAAACATTCAGTACTTC
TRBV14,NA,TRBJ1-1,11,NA,CASSQGVEAFF,TGTGCCAGCAGCCAAGGGGTTGAAGCTTTCTTT
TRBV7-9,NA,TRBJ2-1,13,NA,CASSLSQGPEQFF,TGTGCCAGCAGCTTATCCCAGGGACCTGAGCAGTTCTTC
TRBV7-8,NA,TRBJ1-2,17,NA,CASSLHPGVGGIYGYTF,TGTGCCAGCAGCTTACACCCAGGGGTCGGGGGGATCTATGGCTACACCTTC
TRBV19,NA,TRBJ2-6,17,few,CASSISSISSGANVLTF,TGTGCCAGTAGTATATCATCCATTTCCTCTGGGGCCAACGTCCTGACTTTC
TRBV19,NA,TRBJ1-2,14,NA,CASSIGTANYGYTF,TGTGCCAGTAGTATAGGGACAGCTAACTATGGCTACACCTTC
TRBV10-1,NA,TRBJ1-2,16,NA,CASRRTAVVSHYGYTF,TGCGCCAGCAGGAGAACAGCGGTAGTGAGTCACTATGGCTACACCTTC
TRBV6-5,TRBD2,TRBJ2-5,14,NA,CASSQGLTEETQYF,TGTGCCAGCAGCCAGGGACTAACCGAAGAGACCCAGTACTTC
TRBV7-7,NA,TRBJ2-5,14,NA,CASSLGGGIETQYF,TGTGCTAGCAGCTTAGGGGGGGGGATAGAGACCCAGTACTTC
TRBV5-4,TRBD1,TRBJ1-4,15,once,CASSSRTGPQEKLFF,TGTGCCAGCAGCTCCCGGACAGGACCTCAGGAAAAACTGTTTTTT
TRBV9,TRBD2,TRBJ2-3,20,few,CASSPSGGLAGGPGTDTQYF,TGTGCCAGCAGCCCCTCGGGGGGACTAGCGGGGGGTCCGGGCACAGATACGCAGTATTTT
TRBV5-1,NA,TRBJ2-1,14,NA,CASSLDWKYNEQFF,TGCGCCAGCAGCTTGGATTGGAAATACAATGAGCAGTTCTTC
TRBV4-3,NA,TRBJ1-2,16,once,CASSQVHTNLGYGYTF,TGCGCCAGCAGCCAAGTTCACACAAATTTAGGCTATGGCTACACCTTC
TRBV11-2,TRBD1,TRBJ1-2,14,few,CASTKGGQPDGYTF,TGTGCCAGCACCAAGGGGGGACAGCCTGATGGCTACACCTTC
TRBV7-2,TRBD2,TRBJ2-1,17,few,CASSALPGLAGVREQFF,TGTGCCAGCAGCGCGCTTCCGGGACTAGCGGGGGTTCGAGAGCAGTTCTTC
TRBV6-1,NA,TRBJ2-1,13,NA,CASRETGLNEQFF,TGTGCCAGCAGGGAAACTGGACTCAATGAGCAGTTCTTC
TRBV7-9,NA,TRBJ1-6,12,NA,CASSSPGSPLHF,TGTGCCAGCAGTTCCCCCGGTTCACCCCTCCACTTT
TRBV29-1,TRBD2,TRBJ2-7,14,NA,CSVGGSGARYEQYF,TGCAGCGTTGGGGGGAGCGGGGCCAGATACGAGCAGTACTTC
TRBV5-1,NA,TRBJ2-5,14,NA,CASSSPPGFQIQYF,TGCGCCAGCAGCTCGCCTCCAGGTTTTCAGATCCAGTACTTC
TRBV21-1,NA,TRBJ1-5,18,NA,CASSKGGRQGNSNQPQHF,TGTGCCAGCAGCAAAGGCGGAAGGCAGGGCAATAGCAATCAGCCCCAGCATTTT
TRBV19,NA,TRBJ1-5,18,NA,CASSIGAGLGYSNQPQHF,TGTGCCAGTAGTATTGGGGCCGGGTTGGGGTATAGCAATCAGCCCCAGCATTTT
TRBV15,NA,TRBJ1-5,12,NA,CATSRADQPQHF,TGTGCCACCAGCAGAGCGGATCAGCCCCAGCATTTT
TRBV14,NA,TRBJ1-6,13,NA,CASRGSSISPLHF,TGTGCCAGCAGAGGGTCTTCCATTTCACCCCTCCACTTT
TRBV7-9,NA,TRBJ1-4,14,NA,CASSLGGTNEKLFF,TGTGCCAGCAGCTTGGGGGGAACCAATGAAAAACTGTTTTTT
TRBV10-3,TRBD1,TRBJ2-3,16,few,CAISESRTGGMDTQYF,TGTGCCATCAGTGAGTCAAGGACAGGGGGCATGGATACGCAGTATTTT
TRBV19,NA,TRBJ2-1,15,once,CASSGVPGDYNEQFF,TGTGCCAGTAGTGGAGTTCCGGGGGATTACAATGAGCAGTTCTTC
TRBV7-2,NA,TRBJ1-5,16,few,CASSLIVAGLGQPQHF,TGTGCCAGCAGCTTAATCGTCGCCGGTTTAGGGCAGCCCCAGCATTTT
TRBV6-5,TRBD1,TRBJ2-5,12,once,CASRGQGASQYF,TGTGCCAGCAGGGGACAGGGGGCATCCCAGTACTTC
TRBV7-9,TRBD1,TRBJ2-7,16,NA,CASSFPGTGNAYEQYF,TGTGCCAGCAGCTTTCCCGGGACAGGGAACGCCTACGAGCAGTACTTC
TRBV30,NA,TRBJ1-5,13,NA,CAWSRVVSEPQHF,TGTGCCTGGAGTCGGGTAGTGTCGGAGCCCCAGCATTTT
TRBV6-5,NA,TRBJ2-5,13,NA,CASSYSAQETQYF,TGTGCCAGCAGTTACTCGGCGCAAGAGACCCAGTACTTC
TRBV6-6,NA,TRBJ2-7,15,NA,CASSPPPDPTYEQYF,TGTGCCAGCAGTCCCCCTCCAGATCCTACCTACGAGCAGTACTTC
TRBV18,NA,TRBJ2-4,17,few,CASSPASALSSVDIQYF,TGTGCCAGCTCACCAGCTAGCGCACTCTCCTCGGTAGACATTCAGTACTTC
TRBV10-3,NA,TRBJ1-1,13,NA,CAIGVGGYTEAFF,TGTGCCATCGGCGTAGGAGGGTACACTGAAGCTTTCTTT
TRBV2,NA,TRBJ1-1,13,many,CASSKDKNTEAFF,TGTGCCAGCAGTAAGGACAAGAACACTGAAGCTTTCTTT
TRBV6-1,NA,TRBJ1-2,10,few,CASSDRRYTF,TGTGCCAGCAGTGACAGGCGCTACACCTTC
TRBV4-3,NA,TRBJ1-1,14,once,CASSQGSLNTEAFF,TGCGCCAGCAGCCAAGGCAGTTTGAACACTGAAGCCTTCTTT
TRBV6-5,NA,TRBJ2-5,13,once,CASRDSMDETQYF,TGTGCCAGCAGAGACTCTATGGACGAGACCCAGTACTTC
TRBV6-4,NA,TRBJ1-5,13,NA,CASSEGASQPQHF,TGTGCCAGCAGTGAGGGGGCGAGTCAGCCCCAGCATTTT
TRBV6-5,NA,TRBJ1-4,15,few,CASQAGGLTNEKLFF,TGTGCCAGCCAGGCCGGCGGGTTAACTAATGAAAAACTGTTTTTT
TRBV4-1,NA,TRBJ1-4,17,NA,CASSQVLVRLPDEKLFF,TGCGCCAGCAGCCAAGTTTTGGTGAGACTCCCAGATGAAAAACTGTTTTTT
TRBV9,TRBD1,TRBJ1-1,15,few,CASSATGNMNTEAFF,TGTGCCAGCAGCGCGACAGGGAACATGAACACTGAAGCTTTCTTT
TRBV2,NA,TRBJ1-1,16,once,CASKRQGSSMNTEAFF,TGTGCCAGCAAGCGCCAGGGTAGTTCTATGAACACTGAAGCTTTCTTT
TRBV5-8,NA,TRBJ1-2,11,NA,CASRRWNGYTF,TGTGCCAGCAGAAGGTGGAATGGCTACACCTTC